These 32 T cell receptor beta chains came from one sample sequenced in a study of T cells in localized non-small cell lung cancer. The repertoire was sequenced with immunoSEQ multiplex PCR; TCRdb's copy has only in-frame clones and lacks some. The table shows some 27,000 clones, with roughly 91% occurring only once. The material was peripheral blood, obtained before any cancer treatment. These receptors were collected from a female donor over 55 with stage III squamous cell lung carcinoma.

The chain is built from TRBV11-2 and TRBJ2-7; tentative D call: TRBD1 (6 bases). Trimming removed 1 base at V and 5 bases at J, with 15 bases between. The CDR3 contains 15 residues. Germline V CDR1 and CDR2: SGHAT, FQNNGV. For the CDR3, the DNA is TGTGCCAGCAGCTTAGTTGGACAGACACAGGACGAGCAGTACTTC. As protein: CASSLVGQTQDEQYF.

The chain joins TRBV30 to TRBJ2-3, with a tentative D call TRBD2 (5 bases). The V end lost 4 bases, the J end lost 4 bases, and 18 bases lay between the germline ends. Per the germline V gene, CDR1 is GTSNPN and CDR2 is SVGIG (reference sequence). CDR3 length: 15 amino acids. This CDR3 is CAWNKGSALADTQYF. The CDR3 DNA is TGTGCCTGGAATAAAGGTAGCGCCCTAGCAGATACGCAGTATTTT.

This sequence joins TRBV7-2 and TRBJ2-7; weak D call: TRBD1 (5 bases). Deletions cut 1 base from V and 2 bases from J, with 9 bases between. Germline V lookup: CDR1 SGHTA, CDR2 FQGNSA. This CDR3 spans 14 amino acids. As DNA, the CDR3 is TGTGCCAGCAGCTTAGACAGGTCAGCCTACGAGCAGTACTTC. This sequence encodes CASSLDRSAYEQYF. Full variable domain (missing parts from reference TRBV7-2 and TRBJ2-7): GAGVSQSPSNKVTEKGKDVELRCDPISGHTALYWYRQSLGQGLEFLIYFQGNSAPDKSGLPSDRFSAERTGGSVSTLTIQRTQQEDSAVYLCASSLDRSAYEQYFGPGTRLTVT.

The chain uses TRBV19 and TRBJ1-5; 8 bases map to TRBD1. The V gene's germline CDR1 is LNHDA and CDR2 SQIVND (reference sequence). This CDR3 contains 14 residues. The V gene end was trimmed by 8 bases and the J gene end by 5 bases; junction bases not matched to a gene: 8. CDR3 bases: TGTGCCAGTGGACAGGGCGCCCTATATCAGCCCCAGCATTTT. Translated, it gives CASGQGALYQPQHF.

The chain uses TRBV10-2 and TRBJ2-5, with 10 bases identical to TRBD2. The germline V gene encodes CDR1 WSHSY and CDR2 SAAADI. The CDR3 loop spans 14 amino acids. V was pared by 8 bases and J by 4 bases, with 7 bases of the junction left unmatched. The DNA of the CDR3 is TGCGCCAGCCAGCGGGAGGGGGCGAGAGAGACCCAGTACTTC. It codes for CASQREGARETQYF.

The chain carries TRBV5-1 and TRBJ2-3; perhaps TRBD1 as D (7 bases). Germline lookup yields CDR1 SGHRS and CDR2 YFSETQ. Trimming removed 5 bases from V and 2 bases from J, with 15 bases in between. The CDR3 covers 15 residues. DNA for the CDR3: TGCGCCAGCAGGACCCGACAGGGACTCACAGATACGCAGTATTTT. The encoded protein is CASRTRQGLTDTQYF.

The rearrangement uses TRBV11-2 and TRBJ2-1; TRBD2 matches 12 bases. Germline loops: CDR1 SGHAT, CDR2 FQNNGV. This CDR3 has 16 amino acids. After removal of 5 bases from V and 7 bases from J, the junction contained 9 bases not matched to a gene. The CDR3 DNA sequence: TGTGCCAGCAGCCCCCGACTAGCGGGGGCTTTGAATGAGCAGTTCTTC. Translation: CASSPRLAGALNEQFF.

The rearrangement uses TRBV29-1 and TRBJ1-4, with 9 bases aligning to TRBD1. After removal of 4 bases from V and 5 bases from J, the junction contained 11 bases not matched to a gene. The CDR3 length is 16 residues. Germline CDR1 SQVTM, CDR2 ANQGSEA. CDR3 nucleotides: TGCAGCGTTGCGGGACAGGGATTACCCTCGAATGAAAAACTGTTTTTT. This codes for CSVAGQGLPSNEKLFF. The full variable domain, in which reference TRBV29-1 and TRBJ1-4 provide the parts outside the CDR3, is SAVISQKPSRDICQRGTSLTIQCQVDSQVTMMFWYRQQPGQSLTLIATANQGSEATYESGFVIDKFPISRPNLTFSTLTVSNMSPEDSSIYLCSVAGQGLPSNEKLFFGSGTQLSVL.

This chain joins TRBV5-4 and TRBJ2-3, with TRBD1 matching over 12 bases. Looked up from germline, CDR1 is SGHNT and CDR2 is YYREEE (reference sequence). The CDR3 runs to 15 residues. Trimming at V came to 2 bases and at J to 8 bases, leaving 6 bases not matched to a gene. CDR3: CASSFGTGGAGTQYF. The CDR3 DNA follows: TGTGCCAGCAGCTTCGGGACAGGGGGCGCAGGTACGCAGTATTTT.

This clone was recorded only once. Other nucleotide sequences in the sample specify the same CDR3. This sequence joins TRBV19 and TRBJ1-5; a weak D match, TRBD1 (5 bases). This CDR3 has 14 residues. Germline CDR1 and CDR2: LNHDA and SQIVND (reference sequence). Trimming cost V 3 bases and J 3 bases, with 9 bases left between them. The CDR3 loop reads CASSMGGSNQPQHF. The CDR3 DNA is TGTGCCAGTAGTATGGGGGGTTCCAATCAGCCCCAGCATTTT.

The chain combines TRBV5-1 with TRBJ2-4; D unresolved. Germline lookup yields CDR1 SGHRS and CDR2 YFSETQ. Trimming removed 0 bases at V and 0 bases at J, with 7 bases between. The CDR3 has 15 amino acids. CDR3 nucleotide sequence: TGCGCCAGCAGCTTGGCTGGGGTAGCCAAAAACATTCAGTACTTC. It is translated as CASSLAGVAKNIQYF.

J is TRBJ2-3 and V is TRBV19; the D is unclear. In germline, CDR1 is LNHDA, CDR2 SQIVND (reference sequence). The CDR3 spans 14 residues. V dropped 5 bases and J dropped 2 bases, with 11 bases sitting between them. CDR3 nucleotides: TGTGCCAGTAGTCCCAGGACGGCCACAGATACGCAGTATTTT. Translating it yields CASSPRTATDTQYF.

This clone appeared once. V usage is TRBV28 and J usage is TRBJ1-5; a weak D match, TRBD1 (6 bases). Deletions cut 4 bases from V and 6 bases from J, with 10 bases between. The CDR3 spans 13 residues. CDR1 is MDHEN and CDR2 is SYDVKM in the germline V gene. The CDR3 sequence is CASSSPGVQPQHF. As DNA, the CDR3 is TGTGCCAGCAGTTCCCCAGGGGTTCAGCCCCAGCATTTT.

The chain joins TRBV6-5 to TRBJ2-3; no clear D gene. This CDR3 region has 11 residues. Trimming took off 8 bases at V and 3 bases at J, with 6 bases between the two ends. In germline, CDR1 is MNHEY, CDR2 SVGAGI. CDR3 protein: CASQTTDTQYF. The CDR3 nucleotides are TGTGCCAGCCAAACGACAGATACGCAGTATTTT.

The CDR3 nucleotides read TGTGCCAGCAGCCCAGGGTCAAATCAGCCCCAGCATTTT. Protein sequence: CASSPGSNQPQHF. V gene TRBV7-2 combines with J gene TRBJ1-5; TRBD1 is a possible D gene (5 bases). Trimming removed 5 bases at V and 4 bases at J, with 9 bases between. The germline gives CDR1 SGHTA, CDR2 FQGNSA. The CDR3 extends over 13 amino acids.

This clone was detected only a few times. The chain uses TRBV6-1 and TRBJ1-1; D gene unclear. Germline values: CDR1 MNHNS, CDR2 SASEGT. V lost 2 bases, J lost 6 bases, and 4 bases lay in between. The length of the CDR3 is 11 residues. CDR3 nucleotides: TGTGCCAGCAGTGAACTCTCTGAAGCTTTCTTT. Translating it yields CASSELSEAFF.

The rearrangement links TRBV2 to TRBJ1-5; D is unclear. The CDR3 contains 14 residues. Germline values: CDR1 SNHLY, CDR2 FYNNEI. V shed 10 bases and J shed 1 base, with 14 bases lying between them. CDR3 sequence: CATNDAWSNQPQHF. The DNA of the CDR3 is TGTGCCACCAACGACGCGTGGAGCAATCAGCCCCAGCATTTT.

This clone has more than one count but fewer than ten. The CDR3 sequence is CASSLSRQTDTQYF. The CDR3 DNA sequence: TGCGCCAGCAGCTTGAGTCGACAGACAGATACGCAGTATTTT. The chain is built from TRBV5-1 and TRBJ2-3; the D gene is possibly TRBD1 (5 bases). CDR1 and CDR2 from the germline V gene are SGHRS and YFSETQ. V shed 1 base and J shed 3 bases, with 9 bases lying between them. There are 14 residues in the CDR3.

The chain links TRBV5-1 to TRBJ1-5; 7 nucleotides match TRBD1. Germline CDR1 is SGHRS and CDR2 is YFSETQ. This CDR3 comprises 14 residues. The ends lost 1 base at V and 9 bases at J; junction bases unmatched: 7. The CDR3 spells CASSLSQGEGPQHF. The CDR3 nucleotides read TGCGCCAGCAGCTTGAGTCAGGGGGAAGGGCCCCAGCATTTT.

The V gene is TRBV13, the J gene TRBJ2-1, with 12 bases lining up with TRBD2. V trimming: 3 bases; J trimming: 0 bases; junction bases outside the gene matches: 3. The CDR3 has 17 amino acids. The germline V gene has CDR1 PRHDT and CDR2 FYEKMQ (reference sequence). Here the CDR3 reads CASSFASGGASYNEQFF. The DNA of the CDR3 is TGTGCCAGCAGCTTCGCTAGCGGGGGGGCCTCCTACAATGAGCAGTTCTTC.

The chain uses TRBV29-1 and TRBJ2-7; D gene ambiguous. The CDR3 runs 14 residues. V lost 5 bases to trimming and J lost 2 bases, with 16 bases between them. Germline V CDR1 and CDR2: SQVTM, ANQGSEA. The CDR3 nucleotides are TGCAGCGTTTTACAGCCCCCCGGGCCCTACGAGCAGTACTTC. Translation: CSVLQPPGPYEQYF.

The table lists this clone with a count of one. The V call is TRBV19, the J call TRBJ2-5, with TRBD1 matching over 10 bases. The CDR3 extends over 13 amino acids. Germline V gene sequence: CDR1 LNHDA, CDR2 SQIVND (reference sequence). V was clipped by 7 bases and J by 7 bases; unmatched bases: 6. The CDR3: CASKATGGGTQYF. The CDR3 bases are TGTGCCAGTAAAGCGACAGGGGGCGGGACCCAGTACTTC.

To note about this clone: Other DNA sequences from this sample encode an identical CDR3 as well. V is TRBV5-1 and J is TRBJ1-1; D is uncertain. CDR1 and CDR2 (germline): SGHRS, YFSETQ. Deletions cut 2 bases from V and 2 bases from J, with 7 bases between. This CDR3 has 13 amino acids. The CDR3 DNA reads as TGCGCCAGCAGCTTAAGGGCAAACACTGAAGCTTTCTTT. Its protein product is CASSLRANTEAFF.

The V and J genes are TRBV28 and TRBJ2-7; 8 bases are a match to TRBD2. CDR1 is MDHEN, CDR2 SYDVKM, per germline. CDR3 length: 14 residues. J gave up 1 base and V 5 bases, and 4 bases lay outside the gene matches. CDR3 DNA sequence: TGTGCCAGCAGTCAAGCGGGAGCGTCCTACGAGCAGTACTTC. Translating it yields CASSQAGASYEQYF.

The chain links TRBV5-4 to TRBJ1-1; 11 nucleotides align to TRBD1. Germline V gene sequence: CDR1 SGHNT, CDR2 YYREEE (reference sequence). The CDR3 is 16 residues long. V shed 4 bases, J shed 1 base, and the junction held 6 bases outside the gene matches. The CDR3, as DNA: TGTGCCAGCAGCCCCGGACAGGGGGCGACGAACACTGAAGCTTTCTTT. This translates into CASSPGQGATNTEAFF.

CDR3 sequence: CASSYGQYEQFF. The CDR3 DNA reads as TGTGCCAGCAGTTACGGGCAGTATGAGCAGTTCTTC. V and J are TRBV6-6 and TRBJ2-1; D is undetermined. The ends were cut back, 2 bases at V and 8 bases at J, with 7 bases in the middle. Germline values: CDR1 MNHNY, CDR2 SVGAGI (reference sequence). There are 12 residues in the CDR3.

The chain employs TRBV15 and TRBJ1-5; D unresolved. There are 16 residues in the CDR3. V was clipped by 0 bases and J by 3 bases, with 12 bases between them. Germline values: CDR1 LNHNV, CDR2 YYDKDF (reference sequence). CDR3 nucleotides: TGTGCCACCAGCAGAGATGAGGCGGTCAACAATCAGCCCCAGCATTTT. Its protein is CATSRDEAVNNQPQHF.

The sample holds one count of this clone. This chain uses TRBV6-5 with TRBJ2-1, with TRBD1 matching over 8 bases. V was pared by 7 bases and J by 4 bases, with 6 bases of the junction left unmatched. The germline gives CDR1 MNHEY, CDR2 SVGAGI. This CDR3 comprises 14 residues. The CDR3 region has the DNA TGTGCCAGCACCCGTAGGACAGGGTACAATGAGCAGTTCTTC. Translation: CASTRRTGYNEQFF.

The chain uses TRBV19 and TRBJ2-3; D is undetermined. V lost 3 bases and J lost 2, with 0 bases in between. CDR3 size: 11 residues. Germline V CDR1 and CDR2: LNHDA, SQIVND (reference sequence). The CDR3 sequence is CASSITDTQYF. For the CDR3, the DNA is TGTGCCAGTAGTATCACAGATACGCAGTATTTT.

The chain employs TRBV6-1 and TRBJ2-5, with TRBD1 matching 7 bases. With V trimmed by 4 bases and J by 1 base, 3 bases remained unmatched. This CDR3 has 14 amino acids. Germline loops: CDR1 MNHNS, CDR2 SASEGT. The CDR3 loop is CASSAGTAQETQYF. CDR3 coding DNA: TGTGCCAGCAGTGCAGGGACAGCCCAAGAGACCCAGTACTTC.

There are a few counts of this clone. The chain is built from TRBV6-5 and TRBJ1-2; 7 nucleotides line up with TRBD1. The CDR3 loop spans 13 amino acids. Germline-derived CDR1 and CDR2 are MNHEY and SVGAGI. Trimming took 2 bases from V and 4 from J; bases not matched to a gene: 1. CDR3 in amino acids: CASSYGTVYGYTF. In DNA form, the CDR3 reads TGTGCCAGCAGTTACGGGACAGTCTATGGCTACACCTTC.

In this sample, this clone turned up a few times. V is TRBV18 and J is TRBJ2-2; D remains ambiguous. With 5 bases removed from V and 6 bases from J, the gap between germline ends came to 19 bases. CDR3 size: 16 residues. CDR1 and CDR2 (germline): KGHSH, LQKENI. The CDR3 here is CASSVGGTLTAGELFF. The CDR3 DNA is TGTGCCAGCTCAGTGGGCGGAACCTTAACGGCCGGGGAGCTGTTTTTT. Full variable domain (missing parts from reference TRBV18 and TRBJ2-2): NAGVMQNPRHLVRRRGQEARLRCSPMKGHSHVYWYRQLPEEGLKFMVYLQKENIIDESGMPKERFSAEFPKEGPSILRIQQVVRGDSAAYFCASSVGGTLTAGELFFGEGSRLTVL.